This T cell receptor beta chain was documented in a study of T cell changes during pregnancy in multiple sclerosis. This table comes from immunoSEQ multiplex PCR, and its TCRdb copy is limited to in-frame clones, with some not included. Here the sample spans roughly 110,000 clones, 85% to 95% being singletons. CDR1 is SGHRS and CDR2 is YFSETQ in the germline V gene. The CDR3 totals 15 residues. V lost 4 bases and J lost 1, with 14 bases in between. Only one count was recorded for this clone. The same CDR3 is also encoded by other DNA sequences in this sample. This clonotype was obtained from a female donor with multiple sclerosis, enrolled in a pregnancy study. Sequences were derived from peripheral blood, sampled after pregnancy. The V gene is TRBV5-1, the J gene TRBJ1-1, with D perhaps matching TRBD1 (6 bases). Here the CDR3 DNA reads TGCGCCAGCAGCCTCTTACAGGGCCCGAACACTGAAGCTTTCTTT. This gives the protein CASSLLQGPNTEAFF.